This note documents a single T cell receptor beta chain sequence. The record originates from a study of blood T cell repertoires in COVID-19. The germline gives CDR1 MDHEN, CDR2 SYDVKM. The CDR3 consists of 15 residues. The V end was cut by 2 bases, the J end by 13 bases, with 20 bases between. The study recruited people aged about 18 to 95 years across about two dozen US areas. Assay: immunoSEQ multiplex PCR; the TCRdb copy retains only in-frame clones and omits some. The sample includes 200,000 to 250,000 clones, approximately 88% seen only once; the top ten take about 4%. The sequence came from a woman aged 25-40 years who had been exposed to COVID-19. Specimen: PBMCs or T cells enriched from blood (not recorded which). The chain joins TRBV28 to TRBJ1-4; D call uncertain. The CDR3 bases are TGTGCCAGCAGTTTAGCGGGAGGGCATTTAATAGGACTGTTTTTT. This encodes CASSLAGGHLIGLFF. Supplemented by reference TRBV28 and TRBJ1-4, the full variable domain reads DVKVTQSSRYLVKRTGEKVFLECVQDMDHENMFWYRQDPGLGLRLIYFSYDVKMKEKGDIPEGYSVSREKKERFSLILESASTNQTSMYLCASSLAGGHLIGLFFGSGTQLSVL.